The source of this T cell receptor beta chain is a study of blood T cells in healthy people across ages. CDR3 length equals 13 residues. V shed 6 bases and J 5 bases; nucleotides not matched to a gene: 6. CDR1 KGHSH and CDR2 LQKENI come from the germline V gene. Ten or more counts support this clonotype. A second PCR of roughly 7 to 11 cycles used a sample-barcoded 5' primer and a J-beta primer mix. MiXCR was run by TCRdb on the 5' RACE reads, yielding one entry per CDR3 protein. The sample holds 500,000 to 650,000 distinct CDR3 sequences, roughly a quarter seen once. This sample was also put to use in a study of T cells of mothers and their children. That work states: TCR recombination output is shaped by thymic selection similarly in related and unrelated pairs.

The specimen was blood. The TCR was taken from a boy aged 2 to 9 in good health. The chain links TRBV18 to TRBJ2-5; 7 bases are a match to TRBD2. CDR3 bases: TGTGCCAGCTCGGGCGGGAGTTTTGAGACCCAGTACTTC. Translating it yields CASSGGSFETQYF.